This T cell receptor beta chain was recovered during a study of blood T cell repertoires in COVID-19. Study background: Researchers got acute and convalescent COVID-19 samples from the United States, Italy and Spain. Sources were T cells, B-cell-depleted T cells, or PBMCs; the material itself was cDNA or gDNA.

The CDR3 is 15 amino acids. Trimming took 8 bases from V and 3 from J; bases not matched to a gene: 11. Germline V lookup: CDR1 SEHNR, CDR2 FQNEAQ (reference sequence). Original processing notes: Estimation of nucleated cell counts was performed using reference gene primer amplification. Data came from immunoSEQ multiplex PCR; TCRdb stores just in-frame clones and leaves some out. That table gives V, J and clone size, and the DNA gave D and trimming. The table has under 300,000 clones, around four fifths seen once. The receptor's source is a woman aged 55-69 years with active or convalescent COVID-19. This chain links TRBV7-9 with TRBJ2-3, with 7 bases identical to TRBD2. The sequenced sample consisted of peripheral blood. The CDR3, as DNA: TGTGCCAGCGGATCATGGAGGGGAGGGACAGATACGCAGTATTTT. It encodes CASGSWRGGTDTQYF.